These 18 T cell receptor beta chains were all obtained from the same sample, sequenced in a study of blood T cell repertoires in COVID-19. Assay used: immunoSEQ multiplex PCR; TCRdb lists only in-frame clones, some missing. The top ten hold approximately 11% of the sample, which has about 76,000 clones, approximately 84% seen once. Sample: peripheral blood. The receptors were sampled from a man in his sixties with COVID-19, enrolled during active disease.

The sample holds one count of this clone. V and J are TRBV7-3 and TRBJ2-3, with no clear D. The ends were cut back, 6 bases at V and 5 bases at J, with 9 bases in the middle. Germline V CDR1 and CDR2: SGHTA, FQGTGA. The CDR3 totals 12 residues. The CDR3 region is CASSGVGDTQYF. CDR3 DNA: TGTGCCAGCAGTGGAGTTGGAGATACGCAGTATTTT. Full variable domain (remainder filled in from reference TRBV7-3 and TRBJ2-3): GAGVSQTPSNKVTEKGKYVELRCDPISGHTALYWYRQSLGQGPEFLIYFQGTGAADDSGLPNDRFFAVRPEGSVSTLKIQRTERGDSAVYLCASSGVGDTQYFGPGTRLTVL.

The chain uses TRBV7-9 and TRBJ2-7; 8 nucleotides align to TRBD2. Trimming at V came to 4 bases and at J to 1 base, leaving 9 bases not matched to a gene. The CDR3 consists of 16 residues. Germline V CDR1 and CDR2: SEHNR, FQNEAQ (reference sequence). The CDR3 loop is CASSSPKAGASYEQYF. Here the CDR3 DNA reads TGTGCCAGCAGCTCCCCGAAAGCGGGGGCTTCCTACGAGCAGTACTTC.

The chain recombines TRBV29-1 with TRBJ2-7; the match to TRBD1 covers 10 bases. CDR3 length: 14 residues. The V and J ends lost 6 bases and 6 bases, in that order; junction bases with no gene match: 11. CDR1 SQVTM and CDR2 ANQGSEA come from the germline V gene. The CDR3 is CSVVRGTGVAEQYF. The DNA of the CDR3 is TGCAGCGTGGTGAGAGGGACAGGGGTAGCCGAGCAGTACTTC.

The gene calls are TRBV3-1 (or the pseudogene TRBV3-2) and TRBJ2-1; 11 bases are a match to TRBD2. Germline assignment: CDR1 LGHDT and CDR2 YNNKEL (reference sequence). After removal of 8 bases from V and 7 bases from J, the junction contained 4 bases not matched to a gene. The CDR3 is made up of 13 amino acids. CDR3 amino acids: CASGLAGGNEQFF. The CDR3 bases are TGTGCCAGCGGACTAGCGGGCGGTAATGAGCAGTTCTTC.

This chain connects TRBV5-1 to TRBJ1-2; 7 bases map to TRBD1. The CDR3 is 13 amino acids. Per the germline V gene, CDR1 is SGHRS and CDR2 is YFSETQ. V shed 4 bases, J shed 7 bases, and the junction held 7 bases outside the gene matches. CDR3 DNA: TGCGCCAGCAGCCAAGGACAGGTGTCTGGCTACACCTTC. Its protein product is CASSQGQVSGYTF.

V gene TRBV3-1 (or the pseudogene TRBV3-2) combines with J gene TRBJ1-1; 10 bases map to TRBD1. The J segment lost 3 bases and the V segment lost 7 bases, leaving 5 bases of the junction unmatched. CDR1 is LGHDT and CDR2 is YNNKEL in the germline V gene (reference sequence). This CDR3 contains 14 residues. This chain's CDR3 is CASKRTGGDTEAFF. In DNA form, the CDR3 reads TGTGCCAGCAAAAGGACAGGGGGGGACACTGAAGCTTTCTTT.

This clone was recorded only once. The chain combines TRBV6-4 with TRBJ1-6, with 9 bases matching TRBD1. Germline loops: CDR1 MRHNA, CDR2 SNTAGT. The ends lost 9 bases at V and 10 bases at J; junction bases unmatched: 19. There are 17 residues in the CDR3. CDR3 region: CARDYRGLEVWSSPLHF. CDR3 bases: TGTGCCAGAGACTACAGGGGGCTAGAGGTTTGGAGCTCACCCCTCCACTTT.

The chain is built from TRBV9 and TRBJ2-3, with a tentative D call TRBD1 (5 bases). This CDR3 has 15 residues. Germline-derived CDR1 and CDR2 are SGDLS and YYNGEE. Between the trimmed V and J ends, which lost 4 bases and 1 base, there was a span of 13 bases. CDR3 sequence: CASSSRALGTDTQYF. Here the CDR3 DNA reads TGTGCCAGCAGCTCCAGGGCCCTCGGCACAGATACGCAGTATTTT. Drawing the rest from reference TRBV9 and TRBJ2-3, the complete variable domain is DSGVTQTPKHLITATGQRVTLRCSPRSGDLSVYWYQQSLDQGLQFLIQYYNGEERAKGNILERFSAQQFPDLHSELNLSSLELGDSALYFCASSSRALGTDTQYFGPGTRLTVL.

The V call is TRBV15, the J call TRBJ1-5; D gene uncertain. V shed 8 bases and J shed 6 bases, with 14 bases lying between them. The germline gives CDR1 LNHNV, CDR2 YYDKDF (reference sequence). This CDR3 spans 13 amino acids. CDR3: CATSQLISQPQHF. DNA of the CDR3: TGTGCCACCTCCCAGTTGATAAGTCAGCCCCAGCATTTT.

The genes are TRBV6-4 and TRBJ2-7; D gene uncertain. V dropped 6 bases and J dropped 6 bases, with 12 bases sitting between them. This CDR3 is built from 12 residues. Germline V CDR1 and CDR2: MRHNA, SNTAGT. This chain's CDR3 is CASRPPQVEQYF. The CDR3 nucleotides are TGTGCCAGCAGGCCCCCCCAGGTCGAGCAGTACTTC.

The chain links TRBV11-2 to TRBJ2-6, with unresolved D. V was cut by 0 bases and J by 0 bases, with 3 bases left in between. The CDR3 runs to 15 residues. Germline lookup yields CDR1 SGHAT and CDR2 FQNNGV. For the CDR3, the DNA is TGTGCCAGCAGCTTAGACATCTCTGGGGCCAACGTCCTGACTTTC. Translation gives CASSLDISGANVLTF.

The V and J genes are TRBV18 and TRBJ2-7, with D possibly being TRBD2 (5 bases). Trimming took off 5 bases at V and 3 bases at J, with 14 bases between the two ends. Looked up from germline, CDR1 is KGHSH and CDR2 is LQKENI. The CDR3 length is 14 residues. The CDR3 here is CASSAQRGSYEQYF. The CDR3, as DNA: TGTGCCAGCTCAGCGCAACGGGGTAGCTACGAGCAGTACTTC.

J is TRBJ1-2 and V is TRBV9; the match to TRBD1 covers 8 bases. Germline V gene sequence: CDR1 SGDLS, CDR2 YYNGEE. This CDR3 has 14 residues. Trimming took 4 bases from V and 7 from J; bases not matched to a gene: 9. The chain's CDR3 is CASSPPGGAFGYTF. CDR3 in DNA: TGTGCCAGCAGCCCACCAGGGGGCGCATTTGGCTACACCTTC.

This clone was counted a single time. The chain uses TRBV6-1 and TRBJ1-2; D gene unclear. CDR1 MNHNS and CDR2 SASEGT come from the germline V gene. V was shortened by 2 bases and J by 4 bases, with 5 bases between the two germline ends. This CDR3 is 12 amino acids long. CDR3 loop: CASSEMSYGYTF. The CDR3 DNA is TGTGCCAGCAGTGAAATGAGCTATGGCTACACCTTC.

This chain uses TRBV28 with TRBJ1-2; 8 bases match TRBD1. The CDR3 spans 15 residues. The germline gives CDR1 MDHEN, CDR2 SYDVKM. J lost 3 bases, V lost 4 bases, and 7 bases had no gene match. The CDR3 bases are TGTGCCAGCAGTTCCCACTACAGGGGGGACTATGGCTACACCTTC. Encoded protein: CASSSHYRGDYGYTF.

This clone was seen repeatedly, ten times or more. This CDR3 is CASSQIQGQPQHF. CDR3 nucleotides: TGTGCCAGCAGCCAGATACAGGGTCAGCCCCAGCATTTT. The chain joins TRBV14 to TRBJ1-5; the D gene is possibly TRBD1 (6 bases). The V gene's germline CDR1 is SGHDN and CDR2 FVKESK. The CDR3 is 13 amino acids. V lost 3 bases and J 6 bases, leaving 9 bases between the germline ends.

This clone was counted a few times. This sequence joins TRBV28 and TRBJ1-4; D gene uncertain. Germline V gene data show CDR1 as MDHEN and CDR2 as SYDVKM. The CDR3 loop spans 17 amino acids. Trimming removed 5 bases at V and 0 bases at J, with 16 bases between. In DNA form, the CDR3 reads TGTGCCAGCAGTCCACCCCCCCGGGGAGCAACTAATGAAAAACTGTTTTTT. It yields the protein CASSPPPRGATNEKLFF.

J is TRBJ2-7 and V is TRBV5-6; D remains ambiguous. CDR3 length: 13 amino acids. The V gene's germline CDR1 is SGHDT and CDR2 YYEEEE. Between the trimmed V and J ends, which lost 0 bases and 3 bases, there was a span of 7 bases. The CDR3 DNA follows: TGTGCCAGCAGCTTGGGGGCGTACTACGAGCAGTACTTC. It codes for CASSLGAYYEQYF.